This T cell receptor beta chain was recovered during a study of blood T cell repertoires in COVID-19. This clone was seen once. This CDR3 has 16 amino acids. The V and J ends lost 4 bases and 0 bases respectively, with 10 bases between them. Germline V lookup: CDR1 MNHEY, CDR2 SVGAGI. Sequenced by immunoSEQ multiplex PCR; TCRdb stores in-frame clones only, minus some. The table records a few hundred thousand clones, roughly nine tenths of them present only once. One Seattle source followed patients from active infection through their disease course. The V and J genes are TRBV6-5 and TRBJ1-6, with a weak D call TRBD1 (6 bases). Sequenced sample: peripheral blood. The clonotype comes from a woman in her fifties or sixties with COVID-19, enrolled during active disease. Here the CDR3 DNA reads TGTGCCAGCAGTTTCAGGGGAGACTCCTATAATTCACCCCTCCACTTT. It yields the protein CASSFRGDSYNSPLHF.